This T cell receptor beta chain was sequenced for a study of beta chain features in type 1 diabetes (dated by TCRdb to the late 2010s). Regarding the complete study: Patients and healthy donors did not differ in mean age, gender distribution, total cell number or subset yield. Naive and central memory subsets were obtained from all 30 or so donors, but regulatory and stem cell-like memory subsets were isolated from only 8 patients and roughly 8 healthy donors. In the study, TCRB repertoires of sorted circulating CD4+ T cell subsets from recently diagnosed type 1 diabetes patients were compared with those of matched healthy donors. A total of 100 million to 110 million sorted cells were examined across all samples, and a strong correlation was observed between cell number per subset and RNA yield. Beyond this particular receptor, the publication reports: Because the HLA sub-analyses included only small numbers of individuals, any influence of HLA type on TCRB rearrangement was left unresolved. In all four CD4+ subsets, TCRB CDR3 length was moderately but significantly shorter in type 1 diabetes patients. Naive, central memory and regulatory TCRB repertoires appeared to be more similar among patients than among healthy donors. PCR might favor shorter templates, but patient and control samples were amplified and corrected together, so any skew would affect both groups equally. At VDJ recombination sites, type 1 diabetes patients had fewer insertions and more deleted nucleotides, which implies abnormalities in thymic rearrangement. Because cDNA was sequenced instead of genomic DNA, activated cells with high expression could be over-represented, although the groups did not differ in activation or CD3 levels.

In its sample, this clone was seen a few times. There is no known antigen for this receptor. Per-base quality was not reported, and no clone a single base away is much larger than it. Each donor gave one peripheral blood draw, averaging around 0.11 L, which was collected into heparinised tubes. Using a panel that included CD45RO, CCR7, CD25, CD127, CD95 and CD27, naive, central memory, regulatory and stem cell-like memory CD4+ T cells were sorted on a BD FACSAria II. A purity above 95% was achieved for all sorted populations. PBMCs were separated immediately by Lymphoprep density gradient centrifugation and were stained directly, without being cultured. So that batch effects would be minimized, each experiment stained and sorted samples in pairs, pairing one healthy donor with one patient. The entire isolated RNA was reverse transcribed using the High Capacity cDNA Reverse Transcription Kit, and thus expressed TCRB transcripts were sequenced. Deep immunoSEQ sequencing was performed on naive, central memory and regulatory T cell samples, with an average of approximately 4 million total reads per sample. After sorted cells were lysed in RLT buffer, RNA was extracted with DNase-treated RNeasy Micro or Mini kits, with the choice depending on cell number. Each cell subset was processed separately to prevent cross-contamination, with patient and healthy donor samples processed together. The immunoSEQ multiplex PCR was used to amplify TCRB sequences from cDNA, yielding 87-bp fragments that span the CDR3 region. Sequencing of the amplicons was done on the Illumina HiSeq platform. The study's own analysis went as follows. Synthetic template baselines were used to correct PCR bias computationally, reads within Hamming distance 2 were collapsed together, and singletons that could not be merged were discarded. Reads were aligned to IMGT to assign V, D and J genes, CDR3 length, and insertions or deletions at six rearrangement sites. Clonotype counts were normalized to sorted cell number within each subset before computing true diversity and Gini coefficients with the tcR R package. Repertoire sharing was quantified using the overlap coefficient calculated on TCRB nucleotide sequences. The table comes from immuneACCESS by way of TCRdb, which keeps in-frame sequences with V and J called. Part of the clones is missing from these tables; in studies checked, under half for an unresolved V gene and the rest for unknown reasons. V and J calls and clone size are those listed in that table; D and trimming were worked out from the DNA. A total of around 300,000 clones appear in this sample, about 8% of them only once. The ten largest clones represent over 0.8% of the sample.

The CDR3 runs 14 amino acids, cysteine and phenylalanine included. Just the 42-base CDR3 DNA is kept, in frame starting at base 1. Per the germline V gene, MDHEN is the CDR1 and SYDVKM is the CDR2. Relative to germline, V is 5 bases shorter and J is 0 bases shorter, with 8 bases between their ends. Sequenced input: central memory CD4+ T cells from blood. The TCR comes from a young woman in good health. Recombination joined TRBV28 with TRBJ1-3; a confident D gene designation cannot be given. The nucleotide sequence is given as TGTGCCAGCAGTCCGCTGGGCTCTGGAAACACCATATATTTT. Translation gives CASSPLGSGNTIYF.